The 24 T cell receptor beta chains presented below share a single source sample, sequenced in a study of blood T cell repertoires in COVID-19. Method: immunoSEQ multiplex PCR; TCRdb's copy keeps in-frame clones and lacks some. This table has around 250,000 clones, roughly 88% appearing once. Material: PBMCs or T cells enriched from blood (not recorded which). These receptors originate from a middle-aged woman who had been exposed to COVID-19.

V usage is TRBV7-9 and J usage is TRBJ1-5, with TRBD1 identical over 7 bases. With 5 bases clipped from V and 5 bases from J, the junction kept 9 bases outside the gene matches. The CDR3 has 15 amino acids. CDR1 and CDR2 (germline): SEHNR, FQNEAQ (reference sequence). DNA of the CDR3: TGTGCCAGCAGCGGAACAGGGGATTGGGATCAGCCCCAGCATTTT. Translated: CASSGTGDWDQPQHF.

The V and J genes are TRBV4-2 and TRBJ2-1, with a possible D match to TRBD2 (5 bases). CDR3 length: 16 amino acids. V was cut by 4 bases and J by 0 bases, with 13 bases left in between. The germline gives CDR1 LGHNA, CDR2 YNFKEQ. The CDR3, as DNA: TGTGCCAGCAGCCGCGAGCGGAAGAGCTCCTACAATGAGCAGTTCTTC. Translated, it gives CASSRERKSSYNEQFF.

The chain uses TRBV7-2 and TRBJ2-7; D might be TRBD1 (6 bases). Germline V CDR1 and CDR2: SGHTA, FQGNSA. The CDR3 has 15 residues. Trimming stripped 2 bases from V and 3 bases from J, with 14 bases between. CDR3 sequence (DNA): TGTGCCAGCAGCTTACGCAGGGGCCTGTACTACGAGCAGTACTTC. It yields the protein CASSLRRGLYYEQYF. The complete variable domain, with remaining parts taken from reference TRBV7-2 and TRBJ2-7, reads GAGVSQSPSNKVTEKGKDVELRCDPISGHTALYWYRQSLGQGLEFLIYFQGNSAPDKSGLPSDRFSAERTGGSVSTLTIQRTQQEDSAVYLCASSLRRGLYYEQYFGPGTRLTVT.

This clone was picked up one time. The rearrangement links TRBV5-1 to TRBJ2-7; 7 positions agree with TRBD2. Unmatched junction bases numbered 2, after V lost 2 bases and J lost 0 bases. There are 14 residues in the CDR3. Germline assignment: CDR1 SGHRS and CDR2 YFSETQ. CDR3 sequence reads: CASSFGGSSYEQYF. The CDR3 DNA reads TGCGCCAGCAGCTTCGGGGGGAGCTCCTACGAGCAGTACTTC. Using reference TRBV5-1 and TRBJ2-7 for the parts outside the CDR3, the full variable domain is KAGVTQTPRYLIKTRGQQVTLSCSPISGHRSVSWYQQTPGQGLQFLFEYFSETQRNKGNFPGRFSGRQFSNSRSEMNVSTLELGDSALYLCASSFGGSSYEQYFGPGTRLTVT.

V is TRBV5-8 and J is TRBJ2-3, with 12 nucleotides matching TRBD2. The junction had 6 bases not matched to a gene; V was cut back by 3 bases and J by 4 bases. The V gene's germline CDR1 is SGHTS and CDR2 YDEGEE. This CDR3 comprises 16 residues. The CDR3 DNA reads TGTGCCAGCAGCTGGCTGACTAGCGGGGGTTCAGATACGCAGTATTTT. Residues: CASSWLTSGGSDTQYF.

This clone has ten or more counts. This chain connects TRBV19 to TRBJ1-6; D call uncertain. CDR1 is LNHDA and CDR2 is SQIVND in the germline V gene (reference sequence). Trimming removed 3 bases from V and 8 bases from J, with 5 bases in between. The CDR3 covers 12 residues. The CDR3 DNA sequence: TGTGCCAGTAGTATTTATTATTCACCCCTCCACTTT. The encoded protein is CASSIYYSPLHF.

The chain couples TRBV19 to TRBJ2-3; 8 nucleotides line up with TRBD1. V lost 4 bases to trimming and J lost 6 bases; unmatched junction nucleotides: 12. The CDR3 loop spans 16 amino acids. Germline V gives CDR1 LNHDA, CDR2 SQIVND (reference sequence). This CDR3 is CASSTLDREASDTQYF. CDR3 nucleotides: TGTGCCAGTAGTACGCTGGACAGGGAGGCTTCGGATACGCAGTATTTT.

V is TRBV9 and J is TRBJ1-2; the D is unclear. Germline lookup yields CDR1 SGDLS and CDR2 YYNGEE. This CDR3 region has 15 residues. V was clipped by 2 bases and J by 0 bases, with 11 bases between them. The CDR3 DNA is TGTGCCAGCAGCGTCGACCTGGGAGCTAACTATGGCTACACCTTC. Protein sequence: CASSVDLGANYGYTF.

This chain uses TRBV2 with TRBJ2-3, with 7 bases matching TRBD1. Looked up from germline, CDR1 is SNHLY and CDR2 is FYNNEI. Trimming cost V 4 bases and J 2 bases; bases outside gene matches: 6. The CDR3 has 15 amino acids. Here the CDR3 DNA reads TGTGCCAGCAGTGCCCGCAGGGGGACCACAGATACGCAGTATTTT. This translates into CASSARRGTTDTQYF.

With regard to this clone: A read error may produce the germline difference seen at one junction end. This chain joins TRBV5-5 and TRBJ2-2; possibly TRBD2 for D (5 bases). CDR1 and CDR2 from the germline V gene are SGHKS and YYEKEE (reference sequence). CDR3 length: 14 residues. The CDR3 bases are TGTGCCTGCAGGTCGGGGTTTGACACCGGGGAGCTGTTTTTT. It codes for CACRSGFDTGELFF.

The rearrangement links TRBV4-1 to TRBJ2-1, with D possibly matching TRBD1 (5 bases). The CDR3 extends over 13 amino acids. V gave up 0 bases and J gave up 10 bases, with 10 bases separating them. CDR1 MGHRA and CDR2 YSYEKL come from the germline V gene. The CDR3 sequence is CASSQEQGLEQFF. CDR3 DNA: TGCGCCAGCAGCCAAGAGCAGGGTTTGGAGCAGTTCTTC.

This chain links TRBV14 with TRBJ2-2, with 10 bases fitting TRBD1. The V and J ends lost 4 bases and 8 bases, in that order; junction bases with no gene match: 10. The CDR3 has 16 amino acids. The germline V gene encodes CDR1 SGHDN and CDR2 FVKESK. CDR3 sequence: CASSRATGGSLGELFF. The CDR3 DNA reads TGTGCCAGCAGCCGAGCGACAGGGGGCTCATTGGGGGAGCTGTTTTTT.

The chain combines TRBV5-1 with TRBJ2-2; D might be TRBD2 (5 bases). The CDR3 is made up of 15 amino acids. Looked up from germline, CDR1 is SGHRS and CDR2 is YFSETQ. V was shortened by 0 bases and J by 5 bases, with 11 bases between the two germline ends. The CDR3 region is CASSLAGERTGELFF. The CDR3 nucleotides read TGCGCCAGCAGCTTGGCCGGAGAGCGGACCGGGGAGCTGTTTTTT.

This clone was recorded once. The CDR3 DNA sequence: TGTGCCAGCAGTTTGGGGACAGGGGAGAACTATGGCTACACCTTC. Translating gives CASSLGTGENYGYTF. The genes are TRBV28 and TRBJ1-2, with 10 bases identical to TRBD1. From germline, CDR1 is MDHEN and CDR2 SYDVKM. The trim removed 3 bases at V and 2 bases at J, leaving 3 bases unmatched. This CDR3 has 15 amino acids.

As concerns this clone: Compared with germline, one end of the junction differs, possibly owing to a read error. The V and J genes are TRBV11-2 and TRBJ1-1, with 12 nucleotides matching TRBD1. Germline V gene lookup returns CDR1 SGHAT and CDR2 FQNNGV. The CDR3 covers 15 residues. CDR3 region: CASSLVPGQGARAFF. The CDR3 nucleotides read TGTGCCAGCAGTTTAGTCCCGGGACAGGGGGCTCGAGCTTTCTTT.

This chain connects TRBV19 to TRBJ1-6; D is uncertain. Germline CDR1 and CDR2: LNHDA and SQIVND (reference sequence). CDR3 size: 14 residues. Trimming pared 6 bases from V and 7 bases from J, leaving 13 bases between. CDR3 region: CASRATLANSPLHF. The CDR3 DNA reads TGTGCCAGTAGGGCTACCTTAGCCAATTCACCCCTCCACTTT.

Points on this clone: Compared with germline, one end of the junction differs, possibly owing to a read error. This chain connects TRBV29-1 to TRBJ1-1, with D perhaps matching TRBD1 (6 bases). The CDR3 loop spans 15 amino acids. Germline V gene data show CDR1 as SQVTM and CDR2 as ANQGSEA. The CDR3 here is CSVDRGGQVNTEAFF. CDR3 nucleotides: TGCAGCGTTGACCGCGGGGGGCAAGTGAATACTGAAGCTTTCTTT.

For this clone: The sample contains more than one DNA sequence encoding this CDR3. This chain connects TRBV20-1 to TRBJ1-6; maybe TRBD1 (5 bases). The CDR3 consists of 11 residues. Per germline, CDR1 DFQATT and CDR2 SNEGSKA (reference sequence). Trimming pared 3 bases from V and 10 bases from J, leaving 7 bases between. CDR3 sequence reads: CSASGGSPLHF. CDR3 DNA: TGCAGTGCTAGCGGGGGATCACCCCTCCACTTT.

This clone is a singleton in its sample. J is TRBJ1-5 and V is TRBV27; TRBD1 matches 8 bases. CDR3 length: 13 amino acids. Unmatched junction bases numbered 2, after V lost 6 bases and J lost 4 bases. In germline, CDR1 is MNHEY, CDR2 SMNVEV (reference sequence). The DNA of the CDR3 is TGTGCCAGCAGAGGACAGGGTAATCAGCCCCAGCATTTT. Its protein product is CASRGQGNQPQHF.

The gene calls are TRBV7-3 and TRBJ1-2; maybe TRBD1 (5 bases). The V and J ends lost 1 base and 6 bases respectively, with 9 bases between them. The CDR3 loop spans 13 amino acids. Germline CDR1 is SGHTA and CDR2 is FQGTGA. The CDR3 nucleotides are TGTGCCAGCAGCTTAAGGGGCAGAGATGGCTACACCTTC. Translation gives CASSLRGRDGYTF.

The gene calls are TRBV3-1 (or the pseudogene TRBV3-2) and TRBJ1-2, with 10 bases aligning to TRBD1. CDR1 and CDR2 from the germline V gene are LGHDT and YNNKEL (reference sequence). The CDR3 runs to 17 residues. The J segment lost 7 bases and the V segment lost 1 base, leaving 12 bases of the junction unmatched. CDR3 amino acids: CASSQVIPGQGSGGYTF. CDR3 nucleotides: TGTGCCAGCAGCCAAGTGATACCGGGACAGGGGAGCGGTGGCTACACCTTC.

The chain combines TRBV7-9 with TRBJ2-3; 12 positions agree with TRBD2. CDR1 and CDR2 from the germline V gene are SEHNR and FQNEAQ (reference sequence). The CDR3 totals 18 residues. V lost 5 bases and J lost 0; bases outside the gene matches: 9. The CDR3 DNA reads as TGTGCCAGCAGCCACCAGAGGACTAGCGGGGTTAGCACAGATACGCAGTATTTT. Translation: CASSHQRTSGVSTDTQYF.

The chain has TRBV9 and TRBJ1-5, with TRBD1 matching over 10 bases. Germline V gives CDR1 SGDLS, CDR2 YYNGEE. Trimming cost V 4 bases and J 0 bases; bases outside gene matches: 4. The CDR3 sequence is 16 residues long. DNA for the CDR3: TGTGCCAGCAGCTCCGGACAGGGGGGTAGCAATCAGCCCCAGCATTTT. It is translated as CASSSGQGGSNQPQHF. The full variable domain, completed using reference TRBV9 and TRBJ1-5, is DSGVTQTPKHLITATGQRVTLRCSPRSGDLSVYWYQQSLDQGLQFLIQYYNGEERAKGNILERFSAQQFPDLHSELNLSSLELGDSALYFCASSSGQGGSNQPQHFGDGTRLSIL.

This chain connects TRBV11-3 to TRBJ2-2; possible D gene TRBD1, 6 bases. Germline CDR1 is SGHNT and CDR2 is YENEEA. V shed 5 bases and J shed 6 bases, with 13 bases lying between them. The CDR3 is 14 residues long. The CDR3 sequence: CASSPTRGSGELFF. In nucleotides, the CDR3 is TGTGCCAGCAGCCCCACCAGGGGATCCGGGGAGCTGTTTTTT.